This T cell receptor beta chain stems from a study of identical twins. Study-wide findings and caveats: Twin-shared out-of-frame alpha sequences were enriched for low generation probability.

With V trimmed by 9 bases and J by 4 bases, 9 bases remained unmatched. The CDR3 consists of 14 residues. The germline gives CDR1 ENHRY, CDR2 SYGVKD. This clonotype has ten or more counts. The antigen is unknown. TCRdb processed the 5' RACE reads anew with MiXCR; each CDR3 protein has one entry. The table records fewer than 250,000 distinct CDR3 sequences, about 7% of them present only once. These data were also reused for a study on yellow fever vaccine responses in identical twins.

The sample consisted of memory (CD45RO+) T cells sorted from blood. This receptor was taken from a woman younger than 30 in good health. The chain links TRBV10-3 to TRBJ2-5; 9 bases agree with TRBD1. The CDR3 DNA sequence: TGTGCCATAGGGACAGGGAGCGGGTCAGAGACCCAGTACTTC. The encoded protein is CAIGTGSGSETQYF.